This TCR beta chain was identified during a study of T cell responses to AZD1222 COVID-19 vaccine. As for this clone: Its antigen remains unidentified.

Findings and limits, study-wide: Vaccine-associated CD4 TCRs spanned spike, dominant at 160-218 and 743-854. Without day 14 samples, only post-peak T cell repertoires were studied.

The repertoire was sequenced with immunoSEQ multiplex PCR; TCRdb's copy has only in-frame clones and lacks some. This sample has around 140,000 clones, with 85% to 95% found just once. The V end lost 6 bases, the J end lost 6 bases, and 15 bases lay between the germline ends. There are 13 residues in the CDR3. Germline V gene sequence: CDR1 SNHLY, CDR2 FYNNEI. The sequencing used peripheral blood, collected after recovery from COVID-19. The chain carries TRBV2 and TRBJ2-7; D might be TRBD1 (6 bases). This TCR was sampled from an adult who had recovered from COVID-19. The CDR3 DNA follows: TGTGCCAGCAGCTCTAGGACAGTGACCGAGCAGTACTTC. It encodes CASSSRTVTEQYF.